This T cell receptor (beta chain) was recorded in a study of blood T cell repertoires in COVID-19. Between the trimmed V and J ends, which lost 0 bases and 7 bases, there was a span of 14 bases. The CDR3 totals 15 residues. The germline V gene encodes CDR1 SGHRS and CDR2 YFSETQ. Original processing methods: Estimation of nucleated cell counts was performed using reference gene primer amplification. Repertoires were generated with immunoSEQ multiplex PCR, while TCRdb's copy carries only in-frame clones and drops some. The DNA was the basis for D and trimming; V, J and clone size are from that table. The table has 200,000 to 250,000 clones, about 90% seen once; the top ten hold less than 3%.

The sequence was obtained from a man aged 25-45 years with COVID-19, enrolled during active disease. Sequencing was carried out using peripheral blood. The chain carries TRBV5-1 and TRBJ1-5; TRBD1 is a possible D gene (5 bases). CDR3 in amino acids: CASSLEGVEYQPQHF. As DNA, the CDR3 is TGCGCCAGCAGCTTGGAAGGGGTCGAGTACCAGCCCCAGCATTTT.